A single sample is the source of the 23 T cell receptor beta chains below, sequenced in a study of blood T cell repertoires in COVID-19. TCRdb keeps only in-frame clones here, not all; method: immunoSEQ multiplex PCR. Found here are some 130,000 clones, around 89% of them singletons; the top ten hold roughly 4.3%. Sequencing used peripheral blood. Receptors originate from a man in his fifties or sixties with COVID-19, enrolled during active disease.

The V call is TRBV6-1, the J call TRBJ1-1; D is unclear. The germline V gene has CDR1 MNHNS and CDR2 SASEGT. Trimming cost V 3 bases and J 0 bases, with 8 bases left between them. There are 14 residues in the CDR3. The CDR3 loop reads CASSEGAMNTEAFF. The DNA for the CDR3 is TGTGCCAGCAGTGAGGGAGCTATGAACACTGAAGCTTTCTTT.

V gene TRBV2 combines with J gene TRBJ2-7; 9 positions match TRBD1. CDR3 length: 16 amino acids. V was clipped by 7 bases and J by 4 bases; unmatched bases: 14. Germline V gene lookup returns CDR1 SNHLY and CDR2 FYNNEI. The CDR3 protein is CASNGDRDRRDYEQYF. The DNA for the CDR3 is TGTGCCAGCAACGGGGACAGGGATAGAAGGGATTACGAGCAGTACTTC.

This clone was seen once. The chain is built from TRBV7-9 and TRBJ2-3; D ambiguous. V gave up 3 bases and J gave up 1 base, with 8 bases separating them. This CDR3 is 14 amino acids long. The germline V gene encodes CDR1 SEHNR and CDR2 FQNEAQ (reference sequence). The CDR3 region has the DNA TGTGCCAGCAGCTTTATTAGCCGCACAGATACGCAGTATTTT. As protein: CASSFISRTDTQYF.

V is TRBV6-6 and J is TRBJ2-7; D unresolved. The ends were cut back, 5 bases at V and 4 bases at J, with 24 bases in the middle. The V gene's germline CDR1 is MNHNY and CDR2 SVGAGI (reference sequence). The CDR3 length is 17 residues. Here the CDR3 reads CASSPTWSQLSNYEQYF. DNA of the CDR3: TGTGCCAGCAGTCCCACGTGGTCACAGCTGAGCAATTACGAGCAGTACTTC.

The table lists this clone with a few counts. The J gene is TRBJ2-7, the V gene TRBV24-1, with TRBD1 identical over 7 bases. From germline, CDR1 is KGHDR and CDR2 SFDVKD. This CDR3 contains 13 residues. Germline trimming cut 5 bases from V and 6 bases from J; bases unmatched to any gene: 6. The CDR3 DNA reads TGTGCCACCAGTGTTTCAGGGGGTGGCGAGCAGTACTTC. It specifies CATSVSGGGEQYF.

The chain carries TRBV25-1 and TRBJ1-4, with D possibly TRBD1 on 5 matching bases. The CDR3 is made up of 14 amino acids. Germline-derived CDR1 and CDR2 are MGHDK and SYGVNS. With 1 base removed from V and 6 bases from J, the gap between germline ends came to 9 bases. The CDR3 reads CASSEWQGDEKLFF. DNA for the CDR3: TGTGCCAGCAGTGAATGGCAGGGCGATGAAAAACTGTTTTTT.

This clone was counted between two and nine times. This chain links TRBV9 with TRBJ2-4; a possible D gene is TRBD1 (6 bases). Germline CDR1 SGDLS, CDR2 YYNGEE. With 2 bases removed from V and 7 bases from J, the gap between germline ends came to 10 bases. CDR3 length equals 13 residues. For the CDR3, the DNA is TGTGCCAGCAGCGTGGACACAGGGAACATTCAGTACTTC. This translates into CASSVDTGNIQYF.

The V gene is TRBV28, the J gene TRBJ1-4; unclear D gene. V was trimmed by 6 bases and J by 4 bases, leaving 12 bases between them. The CDR3 is 14 amino acids. Germline loops: CDR1 MDHEN, CDR2 SYDVKM. The CDR3 reads CASSYREFNEKLFF. The CDR3 DNA is TGTGCCAGCAGCTACCGGGAATTTAATGAAAAACTGTTTTTT.

This chain uses TRBV6-5 with TRBJ1-4, with D uncertain. The CDR3 consists of 14 residues. V gave up 2 bases and J gave up 7 bases, with 11 bases separating them. CDR1 is MNHEY and CDR2 is SVGAGI in the germline V gene. The CDR3 DNA reads TGTGCCAGCAGTTACGCCCCTAGAGGTGAAAAACTGTTTTTT. This codes for CASSYAPRGEKLFF.

This clone came up once. This chain joins TRBV7-8 and TRBJ1-1; D uncertain. The CDR3 is 14 residues long. Germline V CDR1 and CDR2: SGHVS, FQNEAQ. V was trimmed by 2 bases and J by 2 bases, leaving 9 bases between them. The CDR3 nucleotides read TGTGCCAGCAGCTTATTTGGGCTTAACACTGAAGCTTTCTTT. As protein: CASSLFGLNTEAFF.

The chain is built from TRBV3-1 (or the pseudogene TRBV3-2) and TRBJ2-7; D is ambiguous. The germline V and J ends were trimmed by 0 bases and 1 base, with 13 bases remaining between them. CDR3 size: 16 residues. The germline V gene encodes CDR1 LGHDT and CDR2 YNNKEL (reference sequence). CDR3 protein: CASSQDGHVPSYEQYF. The DNA for the CDR3 is TGTGCCAGCAGCCAAGATGGGCACGTTCCATCCTACGAGCAGTACTTC.

The J gene is TRBJ1-1, the V gene TRBV28, with D perhaps matching TRBD1 (6 bases). CDR3 length equals 16 residues. V dropped 6 bases and J dropped 3 bases, with 20 bases sitting between them. Germline V gives CDR1 MDHEN, CDR2 SYDVKM. CDR3 DNA: TGTGCCAGCAGACCGGCCGGCACAGGGTGGGACACTGAAGCTTTCTTT. The encoded protein is CASRPAGTGWDTEAFF. The entire variable domain, with the rest obtained from reference TRBV28 and TRBJ1-1, is as follows: DVKVTQSSRYLVKRTGEKVFLECVQDMDHENMFWYRQDPGLGLRLIYFSYDVKMKEKGDIPEGYSVSREKKERFSLILESASTNQTSMYLCASRPAGTGWDTEAFFGQGTRLTVV.

V and J are TRBV7-9 and TRBJ2-3; possible D gene TRBD1, 6 bases. The V and J ends lost 6 bases and 1 base respectively, with 23 bases between them. Germline lookup yields CDR1 SEHNR and CDR2 FQNEAQ (reference sequence). CDR3 length equals 18 residues. CDR3 nucleotides: TGTGCCAGCAGTCCAACGCTTACAGGGCCGGCGGGCACAGATACGCAGTATTTT. It codes for CASSPTLTGPAGTDTQYF.

The chain couples TRBV3-1 (or the pseudogene TRBV3-2) to TRBJ2-2; 9 positions match TRBD2. Germline assignment: CDR1 LGHDT and CDR2 YNNKEL (reference sequence). Losses at the gene ends were 4 bases for V and 4 bases for J; bases not matched to a gene: 4. The CDR3 is 15 amino acids. CDR3 region: CASSPRGGSTGELFF. The CDR3 nucleotides read TGTGCCAGCAGCCCGCGGGGGGGCAGCACCGGGGAGCTGTTTTTT.

J is TRBJ2-1 and V is TRBV7-7; TRBD2 matches at 10 bases. Germline assignment: CDR1 SSHAT and CDR2 FNYEAQ (reference sequence). The CDR3 is made up of 15 amino acids. J gave up 4 bases and V 3 bases, and 3 bases lay outside the gene matches. Here the CDR3 reads CASSLQRGGYNEQFF. CDR3 sequence (DNA): TGTGCCAGCAGCTTGCAGCGGGGGGGGTACAATGAGCAGTTCTTC.

The chain has TRBV7-8 and TRBJ2-2; 7 bases match TRBD1. V trimming: 5 bases; J trimming: 6 bases; junction bases outside the gene matches: 3. The CDR3 spans 13 residues. CDR1 SGHVS and CDR2 FQNEAQ come from the germline V gene. The CDR3, as DNA: TGTGCCAGCAGCCTGACAGGGCCCGGGGAGCTGTTTTTT. It translates to CASSLTGPGELFF.

V and J are TRBV5-1 and TRBJ2-1, with D maybe TRBD1 (6 bases). V lost 1 base to trimming and J lost 5 bases, with 7 bases between them. Germline CDR1 is SGHRS and CDR2 is YFSETQ. The CDR3 spans 13 residues. The DNA for the CDR3 is TGCGCCAGCAGCTTGAGGACAGACAATGAGCAGTTCTTC. Amino acids: CASSLRTDNEQFF.

The chain combines TRBV10-2 with TRBJ2-3, with 9 bases fitting TRBD2. V lost 5 bases to trimming and J lost 5 bases; unmatched junction nucleotides: 8. Germline V gives CDR1 WSHSY, CDR2 SAAADI. This CDR3 contains 15 residues. Here the CDR3 DNA reads TGCGCCAGCAGTCAGGCGGGGGGGCGTCAAGATACGCAGTATTTT. It yields the protein CASSQAGGRQDTQYF.

The chain uses TRBV2 and TRBJ1-3; D is possibly TRBD1 (6 bases). The germline gives CDR1 SNHLY, CDR2 FYNNEI. Trimming took 6 bases from V and 3 from J, leaving 18 bases between them. CDR3 length: 16 residues. The CDR3 sequence is CASRDQTGMVGNTIYF. CDR3 DNA sequence: TGTGCCAGCAGAGACCAAACAGGGATGGTTGGAAACACCATATATTTT.

The chain carries TRBV5-6 and TRBJ2-7, with a possible D match to TRBD1 (6 bases). CDR1 SGHDT and CDR2 YYEEEE come from the germline V gene. The CDR3 has 13 residues. The V gene lost 2 bases and the J gene lost 3 bases, with 9 bases spanning the gap. The CDR3, as DNA: TGTGCCAGCAGCTTCGAGGGGGTCTACGAGCAGTACTTC. It specifies CASSFEGVYEQYF.

The rearrangement uses TRBV5-6 and TRBJ2-5, with TRBD1 matching over 9 bases. The germline V gene encodes CDR1 SGHDT and CDR2 YYEEEE. V trimming: 3 bases; J trimming: 4 bases; junction bases outside the gene matches: 1. The CDR3 consists of 13 residues. The CDR3 sequence: CASSWGQGETQYF. Here the CDR3 DNA reads TGTGCCAGCAGCTGGGGACAGGGAGAGACCCAGTACTTC.

V usage is TRBV27 and J usage is TRBJ1-6, with 7 bases aligning to TRBD1. J gave up 7 bases and V 8 bases, and 11 bases lay outside the gene matches. This CDR3 has 15 amino acids. Per the germline V gene, CDR1 is MNHEY and CDR2 is SMNVEV (reference sequence). CDR3 in DNA: TGTGCCAGCGGACTCGGGACAGCGAAAAATTCACCCCTCCACTTT. As protein: CASGLGTAKNSPLHF.

The V and J genes are TRBV25-1 and TRBJ1-1; D possibly corresponds to TRBD1 (5 bases). CDR1 is MGHDK, CDR2 SYGVNS, per germline. The CDR3 is 15 amino acids. Trimming took off 2 bases at V and 9 bases at J, with 19 bases between the two ends. Here the CDR3 reads CASSEVGATGNKAFF. DNA for the CDR3: TGTGCCAGCAGTGAAGTAGGGGCCACAGGAAACAAAGCTTTCTTT.